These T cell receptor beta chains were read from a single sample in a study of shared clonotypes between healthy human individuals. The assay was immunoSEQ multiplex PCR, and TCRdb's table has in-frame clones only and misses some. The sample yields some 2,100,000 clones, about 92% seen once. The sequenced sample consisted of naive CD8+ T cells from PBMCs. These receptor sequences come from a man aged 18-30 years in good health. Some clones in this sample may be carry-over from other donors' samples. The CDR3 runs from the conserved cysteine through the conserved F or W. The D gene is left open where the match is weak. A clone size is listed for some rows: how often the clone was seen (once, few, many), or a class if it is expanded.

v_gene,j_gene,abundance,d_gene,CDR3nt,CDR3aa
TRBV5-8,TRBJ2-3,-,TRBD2,TGTGCCAGCAGCTTAGTAGCGGGAGTAAGCACAGATACGCAGTATTTT,CASSLVAGVSTDTQYF
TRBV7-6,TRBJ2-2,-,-,TGTGCCAGCAGCTTAACACAGAACACCGGGGAGCTGTTTTTT,CASSLTQNTGELFF
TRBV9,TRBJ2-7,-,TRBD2,TGTGCCAGCAGCCCCAGCGGGGCTTCCTACGAGCAGTACTTC,CASSPSGASYEQYF
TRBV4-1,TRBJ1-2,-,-,TGCGCCAGCAGCCAAGTGGGCTCTAACTATGGCTACACCTTC,CASSQVGSNYGYTF
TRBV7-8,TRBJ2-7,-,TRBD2,TGTGCCAGCTGCACTGGGGGTGGACTAGCGGGAGGCGGCTACGAGCAGTACTTC,CASCTGGGLAGGGYEQYF
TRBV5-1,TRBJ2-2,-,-,TGCGCCAGCAGCGCTCCGGGGGCACCCGGGGAGCTGTTTTTT,CASSAPGAPGELFF
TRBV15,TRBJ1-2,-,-,TGTGCCACCGCCCAAAGAGAGTCACTCCTAGGCTACACCTTC,CATAQRESLLGYTF
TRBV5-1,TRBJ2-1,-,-,TGCGCCAGCAGCTTGGGAAACAGGGCAGGGGTAGTTGAGCAGTTCTTC,CASSLGNRAGVVEQFF
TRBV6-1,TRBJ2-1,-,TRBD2,TGTGCCAGCAGTGAACCTATGTTGACTAGCGGGATGCCATTTTATGAGCAGTTCTTC,CASSEPMLTSGMPFYEQFF
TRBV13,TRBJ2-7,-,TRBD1,TGTGCCAGCAGCTGGACAGGGGACGAGCAGTACTTC,CASSWTGDEQYF
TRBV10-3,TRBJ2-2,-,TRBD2,TGTGCCAGCATCTCGGTGATAGCGGGAGGGCCGCAGGAGCTGTTTTTT,CASISVIAGGPQELFF
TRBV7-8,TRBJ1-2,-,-,TGTGCCAGCAGCAAAACCCCCGCCACCGCTAACTATGGCTACACCTTC,CASSKTPATANYGYTF
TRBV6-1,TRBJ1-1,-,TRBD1,TGTGCCAGCAGTCCCCCGACAGGGGTGTTTGAAGCTTTCTTT,CASSPPTGVFEAFF
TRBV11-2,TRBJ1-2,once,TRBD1,TGTGCCAGCAGCCTGTCCCGGACAGGGGGCGTTTTTGGCTACACCTTC,CASSLSRTGGVFGYTF
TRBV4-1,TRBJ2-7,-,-,TGCGCCAGCAGCCAAGTATCGGTCTCTCCGGGGGAGCAGTACTTC,CASSQVSVSPGEQYF
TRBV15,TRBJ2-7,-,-,TGTGCCACCAGCAGAGCGGGCTTGACGGGTGAGCAGTACTTC,CATSRAGLTGEQYF
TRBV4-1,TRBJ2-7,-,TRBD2,TGCGCCAGCAGCCCTTTTCCCAGCGGGAGCTCCTACGAGCAGTACTTC,CASSPFPSGSSYEQYF
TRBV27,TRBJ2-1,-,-,TGTGCCAGCAGCCGGAGTAGGGCCTACAATGAGCAGTTCTTC,CASSRSRAYNEQFF
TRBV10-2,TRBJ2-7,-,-,TGCGCCAGCAGTACAAACAGGGCCTCCTACGAGCAGTACTTC,CASSTNRASYEQYF
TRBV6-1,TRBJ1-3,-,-,TGTGCCAGCAGTGGCCCCCTCGCCGGAAACACCATATATTTT,CASSGPLAGNTIYF
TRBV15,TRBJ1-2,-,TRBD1,TGTGCCACCAGCAGAGGAGCAGGGGGGCATAACTATGGCTACACCTTC,CATSRGAGGHNYGYTF
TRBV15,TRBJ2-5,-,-,TGTGCCACCAGCAGAGATGGGGGACCTTCTCGCGAGACCCAGTACTTC,CATSRDGGPSRETQYF
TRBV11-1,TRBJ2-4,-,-,TGTGCCAGCAGCGGGCGGGGGCCCCACAAAGAAAAAAACATTCAGTACTTC,CASSGRGPHKEKNIQYF
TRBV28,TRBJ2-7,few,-,TGTGCCAGCAGTTTTGGCTACGAGCAGTACTTC,CASSFGYEQYF
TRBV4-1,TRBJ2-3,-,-,TGCGCCAGCAGCCAAGATCCGCAGGGCCGGGGAGATACGCAGTATTTT,CASSQDPQGRGDTQYF
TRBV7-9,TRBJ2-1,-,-,TGTGCCAGCAGCTTAGGGATAGCAGGACCCGTCGGCAATGAGCAGTTCTTC,CASSLGIAGPVGNEQFF
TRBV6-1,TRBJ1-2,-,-,TGTGCCAGCAGTGATATAGTCGGAAACTATGGCTACACCTTC,CASSDIVGNYGYTF
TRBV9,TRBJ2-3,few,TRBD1,TGTGCCAGCAGCGTCGGGACAGCTAGCACAGATACGCAGTATTTT,CASSVGTASTDTQYF
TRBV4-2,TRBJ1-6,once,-,TGTGCCAGCAGCCAAGAGTTCTGGGGGAATTCACCCCTCCACTTT,CASSQEFWGNSPLHF
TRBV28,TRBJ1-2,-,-,TGTGCCAGCAGTTTAGGAAGGGCAGTGGGCAGGTCCTATGGCTACACCTTC,CASSLGRAVGRSYGYTF
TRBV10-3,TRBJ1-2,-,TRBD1,TGTGCCAGCGCGCGGGACAGGGAGTTTAGAACAGATGGCTACACCTTC,CASARDREFRTDGYTF
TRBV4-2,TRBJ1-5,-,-,TGTGCCAGCAGTCTCGGGGGGGAGCCCCAGCATTTT,CASSLGGEPQHF
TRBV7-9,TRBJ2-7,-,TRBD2,TGTGCCAGCAGCTTAGTGGCGGGAGCGGGCGAGCAGTACTTC,CASSLVAGAGEQYF
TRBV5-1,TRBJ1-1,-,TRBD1,TGCGCCAGCAGCTCAGCCGGGACAGGGAGGAACACTGAAGCTTTCTTT,CASSSAGTGRNTEAFF
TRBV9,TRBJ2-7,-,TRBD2,TGTGCCAGCAGCGTAGTTGGCGGGAGTGCGGATGAGCAGTACTTC,CASSVVGGSADEQYF
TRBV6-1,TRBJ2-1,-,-,TGTGCCAGGGGCGGGGATCTGACGGATGAGCAGTTCTTC,CARGGDLTDEQFF